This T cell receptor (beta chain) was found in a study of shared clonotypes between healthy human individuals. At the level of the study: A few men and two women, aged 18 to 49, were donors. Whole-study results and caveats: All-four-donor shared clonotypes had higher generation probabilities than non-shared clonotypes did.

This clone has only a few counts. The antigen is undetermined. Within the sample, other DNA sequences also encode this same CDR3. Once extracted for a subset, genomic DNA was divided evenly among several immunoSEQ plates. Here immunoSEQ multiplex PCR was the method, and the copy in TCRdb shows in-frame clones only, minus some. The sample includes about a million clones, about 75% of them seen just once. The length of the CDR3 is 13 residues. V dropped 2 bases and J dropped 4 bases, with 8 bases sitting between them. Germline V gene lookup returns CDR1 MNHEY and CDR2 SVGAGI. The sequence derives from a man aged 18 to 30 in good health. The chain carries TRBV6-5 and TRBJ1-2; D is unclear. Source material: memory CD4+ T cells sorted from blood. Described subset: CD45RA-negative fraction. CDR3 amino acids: CASSYRVGYGYTF. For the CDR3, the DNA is TGTGCCAGCAGTTACAGGGTTGGCTATGGCTACACCTTC.